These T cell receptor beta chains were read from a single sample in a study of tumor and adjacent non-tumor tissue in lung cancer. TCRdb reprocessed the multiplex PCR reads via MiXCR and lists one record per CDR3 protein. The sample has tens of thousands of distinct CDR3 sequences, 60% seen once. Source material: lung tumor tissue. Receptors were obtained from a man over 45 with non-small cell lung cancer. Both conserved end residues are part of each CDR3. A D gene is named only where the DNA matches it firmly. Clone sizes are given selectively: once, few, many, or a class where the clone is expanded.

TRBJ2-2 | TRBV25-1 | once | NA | TGTGTCAGCAGTGTCAGGGCCGGGGAGCTGTTTTTT | CVSSVRAGELFF
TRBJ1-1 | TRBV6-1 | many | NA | TGTGCCACCCCCCGGGATGGGATGGTGAACACTGAGGCTTTCTTT | CATPRDGMVNTEAFF
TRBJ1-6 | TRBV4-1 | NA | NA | TGCGCGAGCAGCCAAGATGAGAGAAACTATGATTCACCCCTCCACTTT | CASSQDERNYDSPLHF
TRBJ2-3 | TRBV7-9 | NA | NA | TGTGCCAGCAGCTTAGAACACAGTGGGCCATACTTAACAGATACGCAGTATTTT | CASSLEHSGPYLTDTQYF
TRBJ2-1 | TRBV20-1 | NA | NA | TGCAGTGCTAGAGGTCTGACAGAGAGCTCCTACAATGTGCGGTTCTTC | CSARGLTESSYNVRFF
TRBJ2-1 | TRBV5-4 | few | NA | TGTGCCAGCAGCCCTGGGGCTGCCAATGAGCAGTTCTTC | CASSPGAANEQFF
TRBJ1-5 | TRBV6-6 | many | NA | TGTGCCAGCAGTTACTCGAGTCAGGGTAGTAATCAGCCCCAGCATTTT | CASSYSSQGSNQPQHF
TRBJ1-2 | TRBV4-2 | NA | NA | TGTGCCATCAGCCAAGATTCCAGTGGCTACACCTTC | CAISQDSSGYTF
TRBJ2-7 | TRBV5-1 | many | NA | TGCGCCAGCTGGGAGGGGGAGTCCTACGAGCAGTACTTC | CASWEGESYEQYF
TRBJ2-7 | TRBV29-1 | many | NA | TGCAGCGCAAGGCGGGCCTACGAGCAGTACTTC | CSARRAYEQYF
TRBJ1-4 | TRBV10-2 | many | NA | TGCGCCAGCAGTGAGCAGGGCGGTGAAAAACTGTTTTTT | CASSEQGGEKLFF
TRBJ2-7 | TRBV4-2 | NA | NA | TGTACCAGCAGACAAGTCACGGGGTTGAGCTACGAGCAGTACTTC | CTSRQVTGLSYEQYF
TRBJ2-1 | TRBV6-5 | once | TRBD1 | TGTGCCACTAGTTACTCGGGACAGGGAGGGAATGAGCAGTTCTTC | CATSYSGQGGNEQFF
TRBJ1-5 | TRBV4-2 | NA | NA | TGTGCCAGCGGTCTAGCCTCCGGCCTCGCTACAGATACGCAGCATTTT | CASGLASGLATDTQHF
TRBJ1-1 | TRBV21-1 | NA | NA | TGTGCCAGCAGCAAAAGCCCTCTCAGGACAGGGATTGGCACTGAAGCTTTCTTT | CASSKSPLRTGIGTEAFF
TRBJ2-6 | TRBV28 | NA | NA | TGTGCCAGCAACAAAAACTCAAGGGCCAACGTCCTGACTTTC | CASNKNSRANVLTF
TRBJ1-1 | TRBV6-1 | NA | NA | TGTGCCAGCAGTGAGGTCAGGGAAATTGGAGCCTTCTTT | CASSEVREIGAFF
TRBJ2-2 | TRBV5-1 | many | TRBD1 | TGCGCCAGCAGCTGGGGACAGGGGAACACCGGGGAGCTGTTTTTT | CASSWGQGNTGELFF
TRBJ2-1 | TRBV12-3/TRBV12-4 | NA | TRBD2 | TGTGCCGGTACCCTGGGACTATACAATGAGCAGTTCTTC | CAGTLGLYNEQFF
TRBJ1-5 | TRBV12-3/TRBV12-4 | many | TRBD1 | TGTGCCAGCAGCACGACAGGGGGCCCTTATAGCAATCAGCCCCAGCATTTT | CASSTTGGPYSNQPQHF
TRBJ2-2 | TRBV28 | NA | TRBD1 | TGTGCCAGCAGACCTCTCCCTGGGACAGCTTTGATCTGGGAGCTGTTTTTT | CASRPLPGTALIWELFF
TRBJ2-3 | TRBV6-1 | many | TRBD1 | TGTGCCAGCAGCCTGGACAGGCACACAGATACGCAGTATTTT | CASSLDRHTDTQYF
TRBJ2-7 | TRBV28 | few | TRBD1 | TGTGCCAGCAGGGACAGGATGCAGTACTTC | CASRDRMQYF
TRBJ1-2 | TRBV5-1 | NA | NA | TGCGCCAGCAGTGATCAGGCAATCTATGGCTACACCTTC | CASSDQAIYGYTF
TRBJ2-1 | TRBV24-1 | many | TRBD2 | TGTGCCACCAGTGACCGCCGTTTCTCTAGCGGGAGCAATGAGCAGTTCTTC | CATSDRRFSSGSNEQFF
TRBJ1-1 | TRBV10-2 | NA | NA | TGCGCCAGCAGTAAGTGGATACGCACTGAAGCTTTCTTT | CASSKWIRTEAFF
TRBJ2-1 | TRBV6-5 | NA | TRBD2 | TGTGCCAGTAGTTACTCGATTAGCGGGGCCGACAATGAGAAGTTCTTC | CASSYSISGADNEKFF
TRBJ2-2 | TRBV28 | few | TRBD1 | TGTGCCAGCATCAATAACAGGGGCACCGGGGAGCTGTTTTTT | CASINNRGTGELFF
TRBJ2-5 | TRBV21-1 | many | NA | TGTGCCAGCTCCCTACCCAGGGCGGGGGAGACCCAGTACTTC | CASSLPRAGETQYF
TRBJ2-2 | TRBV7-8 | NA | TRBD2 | TGTGCCAGCAGCCCCGTGGGGTTAGCGGGAGGGATTACCGGGGAGCTGTTTTTT | CASSPVGLAGGITGELFF
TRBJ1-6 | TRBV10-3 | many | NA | TGTGCCATCAGTGATGAGACAGTTAATTCACCCCTCCACTTT | CAISDETVNSPLHF
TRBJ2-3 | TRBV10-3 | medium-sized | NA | TGTGCCATCAGTGAGCGAGATACGCAGTATTTT | CAISERDTQYF
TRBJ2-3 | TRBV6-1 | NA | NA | TGTGCCAGCAGTGAAGGAGGGGCTCGATTTTCTGATGCGCAGTATTTT | CASSEGGARFSDAQYF
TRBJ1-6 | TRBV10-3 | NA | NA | TGTGCTATCAGTGACTCAGGAAAATTCAGCTCCTATTATTCACCCCTCCACTTT | CAISDSGKFSSYYSPLHF
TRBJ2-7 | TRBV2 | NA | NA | TGTGCCAGCAACGTGGAGGCCTACGCGCAGTACTTC | CASNVEAYAQYF
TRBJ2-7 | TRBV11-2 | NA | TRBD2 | TGTGTCAGCAGTCCCCAAGCGGGGGGGTACGAGCAATACTTC | CVSSPQAGGYEQYF
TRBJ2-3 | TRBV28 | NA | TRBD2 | TGTGCCAGCTGTTTCAGCGGGACGGTGTCGTATTTT | CASCFSGTVSYF
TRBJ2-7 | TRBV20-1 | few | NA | TGCAGTGCTAGTCTTGGGAGCAGGCCCTACAAGCAGTACTTC | CSASLGSRPYKQYF
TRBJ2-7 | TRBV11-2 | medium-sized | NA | TGTGCCAGCAGCTCCATTACGCGGGGCGAGCAGTACTTC | CASSSITRGEQYF
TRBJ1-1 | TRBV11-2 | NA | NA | TGTGACAGCAGCGTAGACAGGTATGGGACTGAAACTTTCTTT | CDSSVDRYGTETFF
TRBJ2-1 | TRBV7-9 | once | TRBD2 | TGTGTCAGCAGTTTTACCGGGACTAGCGGGAGGACTTCTCACAATGAGCAGTTCTTC | CVSSFTGTSGRTSHNEQFF
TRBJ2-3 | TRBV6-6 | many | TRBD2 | TGTGCCAGCAGTTACTCGATGGATAGCGGGCTTAGCACAGATACGCAGTATTTT | CASSYSMDSGLSTDTQYF
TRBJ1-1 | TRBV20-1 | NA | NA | TGCAGTGCTAGGGAAGGGGCTAACACAGAAGCTTTCTTC | CSAREGANTEAFF
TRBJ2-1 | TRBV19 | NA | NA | TGTGCCAGTAGGCGGAAAACGGACAGTTGGGTGCAGTTCTTC | CASRRKTDSWVQFF
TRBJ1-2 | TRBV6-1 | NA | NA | TGTGCCAGCAGGGAAGTATTGGCAGGGATCGGCTACGCCTTC | CASREVLAGIGYAF
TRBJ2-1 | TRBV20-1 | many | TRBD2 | TGCAGTGCTAGTAAGGGGACTAGCGGTAATGAGCAGTTCTTC | CSASKGTSGNEQFF
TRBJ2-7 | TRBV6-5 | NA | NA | TGTGGTAGCGCCCGGCGGGATGGCTACGAGCAGTACTTT | CGSARRDGYEQYF
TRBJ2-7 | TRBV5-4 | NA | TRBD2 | TGTGCCAGCAGCGAGGGACTAGCGGGAGTCCGAAGCTCCTACGAGCAGTACTTC | CASSEGLAGVRSSYEQYF
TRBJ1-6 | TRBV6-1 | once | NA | TGTACCAGCTTTTCACGGGGTAATCCACCCCTCCACTTT | CTSFSRGNPPLHF
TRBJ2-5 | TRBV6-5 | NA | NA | TGTGCCAGCACACCGACCAGGGGGGATACCCAGTACTTC | CASTPTRGDTQYF
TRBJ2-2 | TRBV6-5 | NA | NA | TGTGCCAGCAGTTACTCCCTACCGGGGCTGAACACCGGGGAGCAGTTTTTT | CASSYSLPGLNTGEQFF
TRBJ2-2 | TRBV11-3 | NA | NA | TGCGCCAGCAGCCTCGGGAGTATCGGGAACACCGGGGAGCTGTTTTTT | CASSLGSIGNTGELFF
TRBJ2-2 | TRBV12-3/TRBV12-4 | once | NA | TGTGCCAGTAGACGGACAGCGACGTACACCGGGGAGCTGTTTTTT | CASRRTATYTGELFF
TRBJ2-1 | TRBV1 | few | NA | TGCACCAGCAGCCCCCTTGGACCGAGAGGGAGGTTCCCCAAACATGAGCAGTTCTTC | CTSSPLGPRGRFPKHEQFF
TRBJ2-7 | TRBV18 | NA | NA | TGTGCCAGCTCACCACCCCAGGGGCCTTTGGAGCAGTACTTC | CASSPPQGPLEQYF
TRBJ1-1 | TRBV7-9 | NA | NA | TGTGCCAGCAGCTTAATGGGGCACACTGAAGCTTTCTTT | CASSLMGHTEAFF
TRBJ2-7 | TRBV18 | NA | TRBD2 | TGTGCCAGCTCACCCCTCTCTAGCGGGGGGGTTACGGGAGAGCAGTACTTC | CASSPLSSGGVTGEQYF
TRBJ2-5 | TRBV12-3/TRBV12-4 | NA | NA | TGTGCCAGCAGTTTAGCATGGGGGACCCAGCACTTC | CASSLAWGTQHF
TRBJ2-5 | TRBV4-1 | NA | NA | TGCGCCAGCAGTTTAGGACATTCCGAGACCCAGTGCTTC | CASSLGHSETQCF
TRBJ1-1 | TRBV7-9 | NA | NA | TGTGCCAGCAGCCCTGGGTATAGCACTGAAGCTTTCTTT | CASSPGYSTEAFF